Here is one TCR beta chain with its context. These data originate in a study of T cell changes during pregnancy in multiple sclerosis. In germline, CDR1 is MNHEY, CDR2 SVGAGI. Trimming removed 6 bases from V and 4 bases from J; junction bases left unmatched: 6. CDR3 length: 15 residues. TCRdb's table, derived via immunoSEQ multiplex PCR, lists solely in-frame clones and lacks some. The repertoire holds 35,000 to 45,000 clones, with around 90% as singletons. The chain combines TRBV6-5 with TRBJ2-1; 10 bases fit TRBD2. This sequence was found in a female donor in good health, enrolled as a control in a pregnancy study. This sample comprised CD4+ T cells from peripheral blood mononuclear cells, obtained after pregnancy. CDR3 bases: TGTGCCAGCAGGACAACTAGCGGGGTGTACAATGAGCAGTTCTTC. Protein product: CASRTTSGVYNEQFF.